This T cell receptor (beta chain) was captured by sequencing in a study of blood T cell repertoires in COVID-19. Study-level information: Material from acute and convalescent COVID-19 was sourced from the United States, Italy and Spain. From T cells, B-cell-depleted T cells, or PBMCs came the material, which was cDNA or gDNA.

Produced via immunoSEQ multiplex PCR; TCRdb's table is partial and in-frame only. Here the sample spans 75,000 to 95,000 clones, around 90% being singletons. Trimming removed 2 bases from V and 5 bases from J, with 10 bases in between. CDR1 MNHNY and CDR2 SVGAGI come from the germline V gene (reference sequence). The CDR3 length is 14 residues. The gene calls are TRBV6-6 and TRBJ1-5; TRBD1 is a possible D gene (6 bases). This sequence was found in a middle-aged man with active COVID-19. Sequenced input: peripheral blood. The CDR3: CASSYRSGDQPQHF. The CDR3 region has the DNA TGTGCCAGCAGTTACAGGTCAGGGGATCAGCCCCAGCATTTT.